This T cell receptor (beta chain) emerged from a study of blood T cells in healthy people across ages. Whole-study results and caveats: Both higher diversity and more naive CD4+ cells marked long-lived donors when set against aged donors.

Caucasian individuals from Russia who were healthy and aged about 6 to 90 acted as donors. Through a sample-barcoded 5' primer and a J-beta primer mix, a second PCR was run for roughly 6 to 12 cycles. Template switching added a 12-random-nucleotide identifier to every cDNA molecule. There were at least 2.5 million CDR3-containing paired-end reads obtained from each sample. Each CDR3 protein gets one entry after TCRdb re-called the 5' RACE reads with MiXCR. Of approximately 2,000,000 distinct CDR3 sequences listed, approximately 39% are singletons. Turning to this clonotype: No antigen is known for it. This may come from a read error, since a much larger clone is one base off.

CDR1 and CDR2 (germline): MRHNA, SNTAGT. This CDR3 has 13 residues. This TCR was sampled from a human donor in good health. This chain links TRBV6-4 with TRBJ2-2; D is undetermined. The sample comprised blood. The CDR3 DNA sequence: TGTGCCAGCAGTGAAGCGAACATCGGGGAGCTGTTTTTT. Its translation is CASSEANIGELFF.